One TCR beta chain is described in this entry. Antigen: not known. These data are taken from a study of cytomegalovirus exposure and HLA in healthy donors. Findings of the study overall: It was assumed in the presence/absence analyses that sequencing depth was roughly uniform across donors. Prior analysis indicated that the majority of TCR beta V segments exhibited productivity approximately 87% or approximately 30% of the time. A later analysis linked a missense DCLRE1C variant to TCR beta V- and J-gene trimming. Cytomegalovirus-associated status was assigned to 150 to 200 TCR beta chains.

PCR employed 60 Vbeta and 13 Jbeta primers. Libraries were prepared by immunoSEQ multiplex PCR; TCRdb keeps only in-frame clonotypes and omits some of them. The data hold 120,000 or so clones, with over 8.5% observed a single time. The CDR3 has 14 amino acids. With V trimmed by 3 bases and J by 3 bases, 5 bases remained unmatched. Germline-derived CDR1 and CDR2 are SGDLS and YYNGEE. The receptor's source is a woman in her thirties or forties in good health and CMV-seropositive. Sequenced input: PBMCs. This chain connects TRBV9 to TRBJ1-2; 7 bases map to TRBD1. The CDR3 DNA reads as TGTGCCAGCAGCGGACAGGGTAGGCACTATGGCTACACCTTC. Translation: CASSGQGRHYGYTF.